This record concerns one T cell receptor beta chain sequence. This sample was included in a study of monozygotic twins with inflammatory bowel disease. This CDR3 is 14 amino acids long. Germline lookup yields CDR1 DFQATT and CDR2 SNEGSKA (reference sequence). A 6-nucleotide sample barcode was carried by the UMIs, which template switching added. No DNA is given; TCRdb re-called the 5' RACE reads and lists each CDR3 protein once. This sample's table has fewer than 350,000 distinct CDR3 sequences. The receptor was derived from a human donor with ulcerative colitis or Crohn's disease, or a healthy co-twin of an affected twin (not recorded which). This chain connects TRBV20-1 to TRBJ2-3; checking the TCRdb D call of TRBD2 is not possible without DNA. Specimen: blood. The CDR3 loop is CSAQGLAGVGTQYF.